Presented here are 3 T cell receptor beta chains from one specimen sequenced in a study of T cell responses to AZD1222 COVID-19 vaccine. Repertoires were generated with immunoSEQ multiplex PCR, while TCRdb's copy carries only in-frame clones and drops some. The table shows about 110,000 clones, with around 84% occurring only once. This specimen was peripheral blood, taken on day 0 of AZD1222 vaccination. All receptors derive from an adult in good health.

CDR3 in amino acids: CASSSDPRTPQHF. Written as DNA, the CDR3 is TGTGCCAGCAGTTCGGACCCTCGGACGCCCCAGCATTTT. This chain uses TRBV6-5 with TRBJ1-5; no firm D call. The CDR3 length is 13 residues. V was clipped by 4 bases and J by 9 bases, with 13 bases between them. The germline V gene has CDR1 MNHEY and CDR2 SVGAGI.

J is TRBJ2-1 and V is TRBV6-4; no definite D call. Germline values: CDR1 MRHNA, CDR2 SNTAGT. V was cut by 4 bases and J by 3 bases, with 10 bases left in between. This CDR3 has 14 residues. The CDR3: CASSAVDGYNEQFF. The CDR3 DNA reads as TGTGCCAGCAGTGCGGTGGACGGCTACAATGAGCAGTTCTTC.

This clone was seen once. The gene calls are TRBV5-1 and TRBJ2-7; 8 nucleotides align to TRBD1. The V and J ends lost 4 bases and 4 bases, in that order; junction bases with no gene match: 7. This CDR3 has 14 amino acids. From germline, CDR1 is SGHRS and CDR2 YFSETQ. CDR3 sequence (DNA): TGCGCCAGCAGCCCGTCGACAGGGGTGTACGAGCAGTACTTC. Amino acid sequence: CASSPSTGVYEQYF.